This TCR beta chain was captured by sequencing in a study of OX40 agonist ivuxolimab in advanced cancers. Study-wide context: Ivuxolimab was an agonistic, fully human IgG2 monoclonal antibody directed against OX40 (CD134), a costimulatory receptor. Intravenous ivuxolimab was administered to patients every 2 weeks at six dose levels: 0.01, 0.1, 0.3, 1.5, 3 and 10 mg/kg. Of the approximately 50 dose-escalation patients, hepatocellular carcinoma was present in about 20, melanoma in about 15, renal cell carcinoma in 9 and head and neck cancer in 9. A male proportion of roughly 80% and a mean age of 60 years, ranging from about 23 to 90, were recorded for the dose-escalation cohort. Prior anti-PD-1, anti-PD-L1 or anti-CTLA-4 therapy was permitted, and roughly two fifths of dose-escalation patients had received checkpoint inhibitors. Partial responses were achieved by three dose-escalation patients, of whom one had hepatocellular carcinoma and two had cutaneous melanoma. The purpose of peripheral TCRbeta sequencing was to test whether ivuxolimab changed TCR sequence diversity and led to clonal T-cell expansion. The monotherapy dose-escalation portion (N of about 47 patients) of the phase I ivuxolimab trial is reported in the paper. Overall results and qualifications from the work: Partial responders in the 0.1-3.0 mg/kg groups had among the lowest normalized peripheral clonal expansion, especially among CD8+ T cells. Low levels of normalized T-cell clonal expansion were also seen in some patients who did not respond. After ivuxolimab, more expanded clones were found on average in CD8+ T cells than in CD4+ T cells. Clonal expansion of both CD4+ and CD8+ blood T cells was observed from baseline to week 6 at doses 0.1 to 3.0 mg/kg. Which antigens the clonally expanded peripheral T cells were specific for was not determined.

The trial excluded patients who had a history of autoimmune disease or who were on systemic immunosuppression. Peripheral blood for TCR sequencing was collected from all dose cohorts at baseline, on cycle 4 day 1, and on cycle 7 day 1. The samples were taken from a phase I, first-in-human, multicenter, open-label dose-escalation trial of ivuxolimab. Adults with locally advanced or metastatic melanoma, renal cell carcinoma, hepatocellular carcinoma or head and neck squamous cell carcinoma were enrolled in the trial. Before TCR sequencing, CD4+ T cells and CD8+ T cells were sorted from peripheral blood as separate populations. With respect to this clone: It lacks a known antigen. Per-nucleotide qualities are absent, and no much larger clonotype sits a single base away.

Genomic DNA was isolated from the sorted cells so that the TCRbeta CDR3 region could be sequenced. The immunoSEQ Assay was used to sequence the TCRbeta CDR3 regions. Sourced from immuneACCESS, this table was stored by TCRdb with only in-frame sequences that have V and J called. A share of the clones is absent; for the studies checked, an unresolved V gene accounts for under half, and the remainder has no known explanation. The sample table contains about 86,000 clones; only one count was recorded for under 95% of them. Together, the top ten hold approximately 9.3% of the sample. The receptor comes from an adult with an advanced solid tumor such as melanoma, head and neck, liver or kidney cancer. The sequencing used CD4+ or CD8+ T cells sorted from blood, collected in a trial of the OX40 agonist ivuxolimab.

The DNA sequence follows: TGTGCCAGCAGCTTGGGCGGGACAGGGGATGAAAAACTGTTTTTT. It translates as CASSLGGTGDEKLFF. The receptor chain draws on TRBV5-4 and TRBJ1-4; TRBD1 matches 10 bases in the middle. From cysteine to phenylalanine, the CDR3 is 15 amino acids long. Here the CDR3 DNA is all that survives: 45 bases in frame from base 1. V lost 0 bases and J lost 6 bases, and the count of bases not matched to a germline gene is 2. From the germline V gene (reference sequence), CDR1 is SGHNT and CDR2 is YYREEE. The reference TRBV5-4 and TRBJ1-4 proteins fill in what lies around the CDR3, so the full variable domain reads ETGVTQSPTHLIKTRGQQVTLRCSSQSGHNTVSWYQQALGQGPQFIFQYYREEENGRGNFPPRFSGLQFPNYSSELNVNALELDDSALYLCASSLGGTGDEKLFFGSGTQLSVL.